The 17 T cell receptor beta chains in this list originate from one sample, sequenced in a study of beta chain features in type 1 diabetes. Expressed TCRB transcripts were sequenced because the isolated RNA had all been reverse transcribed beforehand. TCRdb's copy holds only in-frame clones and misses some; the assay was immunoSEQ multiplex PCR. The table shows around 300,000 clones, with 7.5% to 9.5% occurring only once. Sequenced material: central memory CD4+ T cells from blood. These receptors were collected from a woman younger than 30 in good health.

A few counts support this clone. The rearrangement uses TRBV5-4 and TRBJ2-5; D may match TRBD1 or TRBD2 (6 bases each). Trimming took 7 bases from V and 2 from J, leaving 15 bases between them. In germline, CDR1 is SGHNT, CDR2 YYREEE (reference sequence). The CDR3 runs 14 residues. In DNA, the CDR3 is TGTGCCAGCGCTAGGGGGGCGGCTCAAGAGACCCAGTACTTC. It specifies CASARGAAQETQYF.

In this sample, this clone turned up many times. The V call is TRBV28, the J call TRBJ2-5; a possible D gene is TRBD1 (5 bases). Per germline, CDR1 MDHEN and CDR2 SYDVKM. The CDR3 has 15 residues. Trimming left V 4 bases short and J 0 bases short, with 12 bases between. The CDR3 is CASSSPSTDQETQYF. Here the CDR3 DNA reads TGTGCCAGCAGTTCCCCATCGACAGACCAAGAGACCCAGTACTTC.

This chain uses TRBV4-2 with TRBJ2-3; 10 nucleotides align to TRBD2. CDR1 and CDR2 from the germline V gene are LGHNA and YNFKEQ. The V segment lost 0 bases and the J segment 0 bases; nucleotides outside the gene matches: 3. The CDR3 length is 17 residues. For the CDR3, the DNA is TGTGCCAGCAGCCAAGATACTAGCGGGGTTAGCACAGATACGCAGTATTTT. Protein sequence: CASSQDTSGVSTDTQYF.

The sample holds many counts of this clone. CDR3 in DNA: TGTGCCAGCAGTTCCGGGGGCGAGCAGTACGTC. This encodes CASSSGGEQYV. The V gene is TRBV28, the J gene TRBJ2-7, with D possibly TRBD2 on 6 matching bases. This CDR3 comprises 11 residues. Trimming left V 4 bases short and J 6 bases short, with 7 bases between. Germline V lookup: CDR1 MDHEN, CDR2 SYDVKM.

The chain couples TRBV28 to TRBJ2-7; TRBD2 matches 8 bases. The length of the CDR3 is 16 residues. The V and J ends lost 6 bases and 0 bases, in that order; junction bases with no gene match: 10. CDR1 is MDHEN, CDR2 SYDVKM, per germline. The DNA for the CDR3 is TGTGCCAGCAGCCCGAGACTAGCGTTAAGCTCCTACGAGCAGTACTTC. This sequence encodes CASSPRLALSSYEQYF.

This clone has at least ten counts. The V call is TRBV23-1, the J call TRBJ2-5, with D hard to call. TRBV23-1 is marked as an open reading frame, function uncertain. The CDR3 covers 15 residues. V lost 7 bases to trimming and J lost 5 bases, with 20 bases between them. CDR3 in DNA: TGCGCCAGCACCCGCGGTAAACCGTTCACGGAGACCCAGTACTTC. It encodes CASTRGKPFTETQYF.

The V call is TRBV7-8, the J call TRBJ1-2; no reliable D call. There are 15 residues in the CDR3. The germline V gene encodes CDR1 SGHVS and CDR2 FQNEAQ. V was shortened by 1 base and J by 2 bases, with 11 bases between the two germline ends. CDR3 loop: CASSLVYRENYGYTF. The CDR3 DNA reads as TGTGCCAGCAGCTTAGTATATCGGGAAAACTATGGCTACACCTTC.

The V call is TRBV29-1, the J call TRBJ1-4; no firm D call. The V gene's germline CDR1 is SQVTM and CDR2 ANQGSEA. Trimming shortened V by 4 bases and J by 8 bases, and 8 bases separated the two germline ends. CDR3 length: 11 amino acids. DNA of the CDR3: TGCAGCGTTGTCGCGTGGGAAAAACTGTTTTTT. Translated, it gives CSVVAWEKLFF.

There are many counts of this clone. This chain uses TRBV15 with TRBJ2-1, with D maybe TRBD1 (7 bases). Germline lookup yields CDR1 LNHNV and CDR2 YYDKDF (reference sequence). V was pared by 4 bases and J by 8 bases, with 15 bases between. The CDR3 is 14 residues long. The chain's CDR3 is CATSTGDREHEQFF. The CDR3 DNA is TGTGCCACCAGCACGGGAGACAGGGAGCATGAGCAGTTCTTC.

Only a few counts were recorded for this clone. The CDR3 coding sequence is TGCAGCGCTGGGCCGACTAGCGGTTACACAGATACGCAGTATTTT. Translated, it gives CSAGPTSGYTDTQYF. This chain joins TRBV29-1 and TRBJ2-3; 9 bases match TRBD2. CDR1 SQVTM and CDR2 ANQGSEA come from the germline V gene. Trimming took 7 bases from V and 2 from J; bases not matched to a gene: 10. The CDR3 totals 15 residues.

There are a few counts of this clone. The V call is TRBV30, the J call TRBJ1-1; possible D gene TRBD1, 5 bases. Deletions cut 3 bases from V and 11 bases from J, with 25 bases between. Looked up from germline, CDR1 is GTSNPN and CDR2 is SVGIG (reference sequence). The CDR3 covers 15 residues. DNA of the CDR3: TGTGCCTGGAGAGTCCGACCCTCAACAGGTCTTGGCGCTTTCTTT. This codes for CAWRVRPSTGLGAFF. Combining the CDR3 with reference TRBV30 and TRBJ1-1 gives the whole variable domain SQTIHQWPATLVQPVGSPLSLECTVEGTSNPNLYWYRQAAGRGLQLLFYSVGIGQISSEVPQNLSASRPQDRQFILSSKKLLLSDSGFYLCAWRVRPSTGLGAFFGQGTRLTVV.

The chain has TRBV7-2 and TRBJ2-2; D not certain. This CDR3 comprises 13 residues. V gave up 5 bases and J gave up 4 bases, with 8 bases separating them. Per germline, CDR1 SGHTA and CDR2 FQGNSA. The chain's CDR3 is CASSDRSTGELFF. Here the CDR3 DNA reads TGTGCCAGCAGCGACCGGAGCACCGGGGAGCTGTTTTTT.

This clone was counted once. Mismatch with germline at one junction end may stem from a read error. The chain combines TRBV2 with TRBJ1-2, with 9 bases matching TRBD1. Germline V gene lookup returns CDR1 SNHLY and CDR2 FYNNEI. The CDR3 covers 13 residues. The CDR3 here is CASRPGQGYGYAF. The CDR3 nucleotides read TGTGCCAGCAGACCGGGACAGGGCTATGGCTACGCCTTC. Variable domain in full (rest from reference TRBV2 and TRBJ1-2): EPEVTQTPSHQVTQMGQEVILRCVPISNHLYFYWYRQILGQKVEFLVSFYNNEISEKSEIFDDQFSVERPDGSNFTLKIRSTKLEDSAMYFCASRPGQGYGYAFGSGTRLTVV.

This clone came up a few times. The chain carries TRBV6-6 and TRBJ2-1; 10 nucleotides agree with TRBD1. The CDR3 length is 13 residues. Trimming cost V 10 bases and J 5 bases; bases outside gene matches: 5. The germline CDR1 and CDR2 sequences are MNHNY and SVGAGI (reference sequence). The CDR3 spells CATGTGDHNEQFF. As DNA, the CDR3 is TGTGCCACCGGGACAGGGGACCACAATGAGCAGTTCTTC.

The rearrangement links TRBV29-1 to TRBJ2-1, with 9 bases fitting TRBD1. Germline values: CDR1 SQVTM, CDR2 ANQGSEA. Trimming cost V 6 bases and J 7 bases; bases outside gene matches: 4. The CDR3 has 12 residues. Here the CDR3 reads CSVNRGQNEQFF. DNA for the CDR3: TGCAGCGTAAACAGGGGGCAAAATGAGCAGTTCTTC.

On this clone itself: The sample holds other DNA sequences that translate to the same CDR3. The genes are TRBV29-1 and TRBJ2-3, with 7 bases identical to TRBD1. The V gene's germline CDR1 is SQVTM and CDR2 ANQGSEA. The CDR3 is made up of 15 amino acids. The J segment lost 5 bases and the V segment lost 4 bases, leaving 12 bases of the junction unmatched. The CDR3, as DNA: TGCAGCGTTGCCTCGAACAGGGGTCGGGGAGATACGCAGTATTTT. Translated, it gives CSVASNRGRGDTQYF.

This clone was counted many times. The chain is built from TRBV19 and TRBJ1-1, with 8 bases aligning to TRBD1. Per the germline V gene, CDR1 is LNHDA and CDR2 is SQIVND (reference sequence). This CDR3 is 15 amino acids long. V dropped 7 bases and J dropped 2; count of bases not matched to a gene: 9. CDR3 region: CASTRDRSRNTEAFF. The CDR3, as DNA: TGTGCCAGTACCCGGGACAGGAGCCGAAACACTGAAGCTTTCTTT.